This TCR beta chain originates from a study of Graves' ophthalmopathy and Graves' hyperthyroidism. CDR3 regions of TCR beta were amplified from RNA transcripts. After a first-round RT-PCR with HTBI primers, a second-round multiplex PCR was run. TCRdb itself ran the multiplex PCR reads through MiXCR, one entry per CDR3 protein. The profile shows about 740,000 distinct CDR3 sequences, 40% of them singletons. The V and J ends lost 0 bases and 7 bases respectively, with 13 bases between them. This CDR3 is 15 amino acids long. Germline V gene data show CDR1 as LNHNV and CDR2 as YYDKDF (reference sequence).

This chain joins TRBV15 and TRBJ1-5, with D unresolved. This clonotype originated in an adult man with Graves' ophthalmopathy. The sequenced sample consisted of peripheral blood. The CDR3 DNA follows: TGTGCCACCAGCAGAGAAGCGGGTTTGGGACAGCCCCAGCATTTT. It yields the protein CATSREAGLGQPQHF.